The present entry profiles one TCR beta chain with its context. Its antigen remains unknown. This sample's TCRbeta library carried unique molecular identifier barcodes. TCRdb fed the PCR reads into MiXCR, producing one record per CDR3 protein. The data hold about 540,000 distinct CDR3 sequences, with about a quarter observed a single time. CDR1 is DFQATT, CDR2 SNEGSKA, per germline (reference sequence). CDR3 size: 13 residues. The sample is drawn from a study of T-cell reconstitution after alpha-beta-depleted transplantation in children. The study, taken as a whole, reports: Expanded graft clones, several hundred of them, were reportedly the source of alpha-beta T cells about two months after transplant.

The genes are TRBV20-1 and TRBJ2-3; D remains unclear. This receptor was taken from a boy in the first two years of life with Wiskott-Aldrich syndrome, due to receive a stem cell transplant. The sample was PBMCs, taken before TCRalphabeta/CD19-depleted stem cell transplant. CDR3 bases: TGCAGACCTGAGAGAATGGGCACAGATACGCAGTATTTT. As protein: CRPERMGTDTQYF.